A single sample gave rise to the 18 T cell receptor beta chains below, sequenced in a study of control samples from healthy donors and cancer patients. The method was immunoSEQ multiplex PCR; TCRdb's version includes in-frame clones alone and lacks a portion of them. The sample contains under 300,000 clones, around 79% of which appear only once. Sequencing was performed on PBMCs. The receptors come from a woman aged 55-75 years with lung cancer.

This chain's CDR3 is CASSSNPSGTSPLHF. CDR3 coding DNA: TGCGCCAGCAGCTCCAACCCCTCAGGGACTTCACCCCTCCACTTT. The chain has TRBV5-1 and TRBJ1-6; a weak D match, TRBD1 (5 bases). The CDR3 sequence is 15 residues long. Germline values: CDR1 SGHRS, CDR2 YFSETQ. Trimming pared 3 bases from V and 9 bases from J, leaving 16 bases between.

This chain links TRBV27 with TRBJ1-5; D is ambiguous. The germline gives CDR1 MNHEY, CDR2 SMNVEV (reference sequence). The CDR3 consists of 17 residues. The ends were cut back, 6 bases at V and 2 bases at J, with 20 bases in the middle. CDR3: CASRLRGGRVGNQPQHF. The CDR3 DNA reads TGTGCCAGCAGATTGCGGGGAGGTCGGGTCGGCAATCAGCCCCAGCATTTT.

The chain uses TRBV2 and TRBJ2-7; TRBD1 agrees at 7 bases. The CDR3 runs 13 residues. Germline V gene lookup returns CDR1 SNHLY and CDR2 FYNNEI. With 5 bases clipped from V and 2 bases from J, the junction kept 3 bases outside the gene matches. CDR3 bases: TGTGCCAGCAGTCCGGGGACAGCCTACGAGCAGTACTTC. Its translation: CASSPGTAYEQYF.

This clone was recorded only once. Here the CDR3 DNA reads TGTTACCAAGGGGGGGGCGACACACCCCAGCCCCAGCATTTT. Protein: CYQGGGDTPQPQHF. The chain links TRBV5-3 to TRBJ1-5; possible D gene TRBD1, 6 bases. TRBV5-3 carries the ORF label, with uncertain function. The CDR3 totals 14 residues.

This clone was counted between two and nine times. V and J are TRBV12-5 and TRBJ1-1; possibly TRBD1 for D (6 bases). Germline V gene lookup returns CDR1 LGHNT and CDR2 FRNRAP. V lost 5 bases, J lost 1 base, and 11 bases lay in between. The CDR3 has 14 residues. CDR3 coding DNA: TGTGCTAGTGGTATACAGGGTGGGAACACTGAAGCTTTCTTT. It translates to CASGIQGGNTEAFF.

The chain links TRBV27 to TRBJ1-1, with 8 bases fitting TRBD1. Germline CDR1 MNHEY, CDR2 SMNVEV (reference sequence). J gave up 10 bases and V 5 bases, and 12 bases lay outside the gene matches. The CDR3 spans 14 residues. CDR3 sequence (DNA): TGTGCCAGCAGTCCAGATTATCACAGGGGGAGAGCTTTCTTT. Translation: CASSPDYHRGRAFF.

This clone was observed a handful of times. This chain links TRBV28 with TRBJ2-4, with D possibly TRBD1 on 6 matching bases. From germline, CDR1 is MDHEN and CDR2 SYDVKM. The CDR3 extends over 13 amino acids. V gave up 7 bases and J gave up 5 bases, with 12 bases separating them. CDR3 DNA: TGTGCCAGCACCCCGGGACAAGAAAACATTCAGTACTTC. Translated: CASTPGQENIQYF.

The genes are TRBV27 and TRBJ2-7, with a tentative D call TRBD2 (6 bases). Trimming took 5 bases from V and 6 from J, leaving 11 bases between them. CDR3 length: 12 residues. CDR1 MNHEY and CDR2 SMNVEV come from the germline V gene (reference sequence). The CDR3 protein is CASSPLGGEQYF. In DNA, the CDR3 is TGTGCCAGCAGTCCCCTCGGGGGCGAGCAGTACTTC.

CDR3 bases: TGTGCCATCAGTGAGTCGAAATCCGGGGGGAGCTCCTATAATTCACCCCTCCACTTT. This gives the protein CAISESKSGGSSYNSPLHF. The chain uses TRBV10-3 and TRBJ1-6; D might be TRBD1 (5 bases). V lost 0 bases to trimming and J lost 0 bases, with 15 bases between them. Germline-derived CDR1 and CDR2 are ENHRY and SYGVKD. The CDR3 totals 19 residues.

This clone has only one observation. DNA for the CDR3: TGTGCCTGGAGGGTAGCGGGAGGAACCGGGGAGCTGTTTTTT. Its translation: CAWRVAGGTGELFF. This chain joins TRBV30 and TRBJ2-2; 10 bases line up with TRBD2. The germline gives CDR1 GTSNPN, CDR2 SVGIG (reference sequence). V trimming: 3 bases; J trimming: 5 bases; junction bases outside the gene matches: 3. The CDR3 loop spans 14 amino acids. The full variable domain, its missing parts supplied by reference TRBV30 and TRBJ2-2, is SQTIHQWPATLVQPVGSPLSLECTVEGTSNPNLYWYRQAAGRGLQLLFYSVGIGQISSEVPQNLSASRPQDRQFILSSKKLLLSDSGFYLCAWRVAGGTGELFFGEGSRLTVL.

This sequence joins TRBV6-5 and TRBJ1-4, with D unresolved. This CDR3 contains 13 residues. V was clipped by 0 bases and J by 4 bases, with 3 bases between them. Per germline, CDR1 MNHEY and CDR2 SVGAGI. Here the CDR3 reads CASSYSGNEKLFF. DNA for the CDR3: TGTGCCAGCAGTTACTCCGGTAATGAAAAACTGTTTTTT.

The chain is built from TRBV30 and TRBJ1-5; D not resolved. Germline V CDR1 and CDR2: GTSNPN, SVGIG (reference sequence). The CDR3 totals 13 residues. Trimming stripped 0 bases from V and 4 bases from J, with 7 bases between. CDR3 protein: CAWSVRTNQPQHF. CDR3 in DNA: TGTGCCTGGAGTGTACGGACGAATCAGCCCCAGCATTTT.

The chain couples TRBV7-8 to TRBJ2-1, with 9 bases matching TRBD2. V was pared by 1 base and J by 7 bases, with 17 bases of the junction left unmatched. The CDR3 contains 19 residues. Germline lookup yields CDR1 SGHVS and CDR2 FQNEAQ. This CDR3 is CASSLGGVEAGGDLNEQFF. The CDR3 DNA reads TGTGCCAGCAGCTTAGGGGGGGTGGAAGCGGGAGGAGACCTAAATGAGCAGTTCTTC.

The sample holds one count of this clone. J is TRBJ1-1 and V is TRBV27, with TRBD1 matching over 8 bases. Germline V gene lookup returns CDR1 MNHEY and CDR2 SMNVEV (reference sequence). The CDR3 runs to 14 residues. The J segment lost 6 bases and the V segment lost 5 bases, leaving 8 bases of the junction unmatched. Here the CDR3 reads CASSRPDRVAEAFF. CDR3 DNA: TGTGCCAGCAGTAGGCCGGACAGGGTCGCTGAAGCTTTCTTT.

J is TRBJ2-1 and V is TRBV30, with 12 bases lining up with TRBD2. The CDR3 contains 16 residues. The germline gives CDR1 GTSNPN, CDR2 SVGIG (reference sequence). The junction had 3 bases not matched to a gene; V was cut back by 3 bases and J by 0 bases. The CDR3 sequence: CAWRETSGSSYNEQFF. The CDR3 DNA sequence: TGTGCCTGGAGAGAGACTAGCGGGAGCTCCTACAATGAGCAGTTCTTC.

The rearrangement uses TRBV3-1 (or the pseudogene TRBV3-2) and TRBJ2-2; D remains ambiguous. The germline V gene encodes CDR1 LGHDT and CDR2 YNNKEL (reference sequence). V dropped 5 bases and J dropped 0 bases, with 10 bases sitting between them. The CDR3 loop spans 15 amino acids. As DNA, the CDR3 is TGTGCCAGCAGCGGATTCCGGCCGAACACCGGGGAGCTGTTTTTT. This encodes CASSGFRPNTGELFF.

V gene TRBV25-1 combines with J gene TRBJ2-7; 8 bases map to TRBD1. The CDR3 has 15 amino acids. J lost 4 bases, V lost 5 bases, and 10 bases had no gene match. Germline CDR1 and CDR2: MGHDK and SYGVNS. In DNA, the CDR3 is TGTGCCAGCAGTCGACCGCAGGGGGCTGGATACGAGCAGTACTTC. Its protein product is CASSRPQGAGYEQYF.

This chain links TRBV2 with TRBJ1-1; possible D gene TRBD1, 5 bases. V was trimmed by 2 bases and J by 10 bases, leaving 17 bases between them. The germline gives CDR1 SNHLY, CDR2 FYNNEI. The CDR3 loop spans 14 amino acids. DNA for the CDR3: TGTGCCAGCAGTGAAATTTCTAGGGGCAGCGGAGCTTTCTTT. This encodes CASSEISRGSGAFF.